A single sample gave rise to the 14 T cell receptor beta chains below, sequenced in a study of T cells in localized non-small cell lung cancer (dated by TCRdb to the early 2020s). The library came from the immunoSEQ multiplex PCR assay. TCRdb took this table from immuneACCESS and kept in-frame rearrangements with V and J called. Such tables lack part of the clones; where checked against another copy, unresolved V genes explain under half of the gap, and the rest is unexplained. This sample comprises more than 2,500 clones, about 20% of them detected only once. 20% to 25% of the sample rests with the top ten. Sequences were derived from lung tumor tissue, sampled before any cancer treatment. The receptors come from a man aged 40 to 75 with stage I squamous cell lung carcinoma.

This clone was recorded a few times. J is TRBJ1-2 and V is TRBV6-1; D may be TRBD1 (6 bases). V was cut by 1 base and J by 6 bases, with 12 bases left in between. CDR1 is MNHNS, CDR2 SASEGT, per germline. This CDR3 has 14 residues. The CDR3 loop is CASSEGAGADGYTF. The CDR3 bases are TGTGCCAGCAGTGAAGGAGCGGGGGCAGATGGCTACACCTTC.

This clone appeared a single time. The rearrangement links TRBV29-1 to TRBJ2-3; no reliable D call. The CDR3 extends over 13 amino acids. Germline CDR1 SQVTM, CDR2 ANQGSEA. The V end was cut by 4 bases, the J end by 0 bases, with 8 bases between. The CDR3 nucleotides read TGCAGCGTTGGCATAGGAAGCACAGATACGCAGTATTTT. As protein: CSVGIGSTDTQYF.

By share of the sample, this clone is medium-sized. The chain is built from TRBV6-8 and TRBJ1-6; D not certain. The germline CDR1 and CDR2 sequences are MNHGY and SAAAGT. CDR3 size: 12 residues. With 5 bases removed from V and 10 bases from J, the gap between germline ends came to 9 bases. DNA for the CDR3: TGTGCCAGCAGTGAGACGGGGTCACCCCTCCACTTT. It yields the protein CASSETGSPLHF.

This clone was found once. The chain is built from TRBV10-2 and TRBJ2-5, with D maybe TRBD2 (5 bases). There are 12 residues in the CDR3. Germline V gene data show CDR1 as WSHSY and CDR2 as SAAADI. V lost 7 bases and J 12 bases, leaving 18 bases between the germline ends. The DNA for the CDR3 is TGCGCCAGCACCGACTCCAGCAGAGGGAAGTACTTC. Translating gives CASTDSSRGKYF.

By sample share, this clone is medium-sized. The rearrangement joins TRBV9 to TRBJ1-1; D is uncertain. CDR1 and CDR2 from the germline V gene are SGDLS and YYNGEE. The CDR3 is made up of 13 amino acids. V was shortened by 4 bases and J by 11 bases, with 18 bases between the two germline ends. CDR3 bases: TGTGCCAGCAGCCCACCAACCCTTAGAGCGGCTTTCTTT. This translates into CASSPPTLRAAFF.

This clone has only a few counts. V and J are TRBV14 and TRBJ1-2; weak D call: TRBD1 (5 bases). Trimming pared 4 bases from V and 4 bases from J, leaving 10 bases between. Germline V lookup: CDR1 SGHDN, CDR2 FVKESK. This CDR3 is built from 13 residues. The CDR3 bases are TGTGCCAGCAGCCCCGGGGGGATCTATGGCTACACCTTC. This sequence encodes CASSPGGIYGYTF.

This clone was observed a few times. The chain has TRBV30 and TRBJ1-5; no definite D call. Looked up from germline, CDR1 is GTSNPN and CDR2 is SVGIG (reference sequence). V gave up 1 base and J gave up 1 base, with 5 bases separating them. The CDR3 has 13 amino acids. The CDR3 sequence: CAWSEDSNQPQHF. In DNA, the CDR3 is TGTGCCTGGAGTGAAGACAGCAATCAGCCCCAGCATTTT.

This clone appeared many times. The CDR3 reads CASSQSQGSHSGANVLTF. Here the CDR3 DNA reads TGTGCCAGCAGCCAGTCTCAGGGTTCTCATTCTGGGGCCAACGTCCTGACTTTC. This sequence joins TRBV11-3 and TRBJ2-6; D perhaps matches TRBD1 (5 bases). CDR1 is SGHNT and CDR2 is YENEEA in the germline V gene. V was pared by 5 bases and J by 1 base, with 18 bases between. The CDR3 is made up of 18 amino acids.

This clone showed up just a few times. V usage is TRBV28 and J usage is TRBJ1-2; D unclear. V was pared by 7 bases and J by 1 base, with 16 bases between. The length of the CDR3 is 15 residues. Germline V gene sequence: CDR1 MDHEN, CDR2 SYDVKM. CDR3 in amino acids: CASTDGANRNYGYTF. In nucleotides, the CDR3 is TGTGCCAGCACGGACGGCGCCAACCGTAACTATGGCTACACCTTC.

The J gene is TRBJ2-1, the V gene TRBV11-3, with TRBD2 matching over 8 bases. Trimming at V came to 8 bases and at J to 0 bases, leaving 6 bases not matched to a gene. The CDR3 covers 15 residues. CDR1 is SGHNT, CDR2 YENEEA, per germline. In DNA form, the CDR3 reads TGTGCCAGCCCCCGGGAGGGGAGCTCCTACAATGAGCAGTTCTTC. The encoded protein is CASPREGSSYNEQFF.

V usage is TRBV6-8 and J usage is TRBJ1-1; D call uncertain. Trimming stripped 5 bases from V and 1 base from J, with 11 bases between. The CDR3 spans 14 residues. The germline V gene has CDR1 MNHGY and CDR2 SAAAGT. In DNA, the CDR3 is TGTGCCAGCAGTAGACCGCGGCAGAACACTGAAGCTTTCTTT. It is translated as CASSRPRQNTEAFF.

This rearrangement joins TRBV14 to TRBJ2-7; maybe TRBD1 (6 bases). This CDR3 region has 15 residues. In germline, CDR1 is SGHDN, CDR2 FVKESK. Trimming took off 1 base at V and 2 bases at J, with 12 bases between the two ends. The CDR3 region has the DNA TGTGCCAGCAGCCAAGGGTGGGGGCCGGCCTACGAGCAGTACTTC. As protein: CASSQGWGPAYEQYF.

The chain's CDR3 is CASSLEGTGSGANVLTF. The CDR3 DNA sequence: TGCGCCAGCAGCTTGGAGGGGACAGGATCTGGGGCCAACGTCCTGACTTTC. The J gene is TRBJ2-6, the V gene TRBV5-1; 8 bases line up with TRBD1. The CDR3 extends over 17 amino acids. Trimming at V came to 0 bases and at J to 1 base, leaving 3 bases not matched to a gene. Germline V gene data show CDR1 as SGHRS and CDR2 as YFSETQ.

This clone was counted between two and nine times. This chain joins TRBV11-3 and TRBJ1-4, with TRBD1 matching 7 bases. V trimming: 5 bases; J trimming: 3 bases; junction bases outside the gene matches: 6. This CDR3 has 15 amino acids. Germline V CDR1 and CDR2: SGHNT, YENEEA. CDR3 region: CASSLGTGANEKLFF. The CDR3 nucleotides read TGTGCCAGCAGCCTAGGAACAGGGGCTAATGAAAAACTGTTTTTT.